These 10 T cell receptor beta chains came from one sample sequenced in a study of Ad26.COV2.S vaccination and SARS-CoV-2 variants. The treatment: about 20 received Ad26.COV2.S at low or high dose, single or two shots; 5 received placebo; per-sample allocation not given. Following the first vaccine or placebo injection, samples were taken on day 63. Generated by immunoSEQ multiplex PCR, the TCRdb table keeps only in-frame clones and is missing some. The data show roughly 380,000 clones, over 75% seen once. This specimen consisted of peripheral blood, obtained in a trial of Ad26.COV2.S vaccine versus placebo. These receptor sequences come from a person aged 18-65 years who received the Ad26.COV2.S COVID-19 vaccine or a placebo.

The chain carries TRBV7-9 and TRBJ2-1; D unclear. Trimming took off 5 bases at V and 6 bases at J, with 8 bases between the two ends. The germline V gene has CDR1 SEHNR and CDR2 FQNEAQ (reference sequence). The CDR3 has 12 residues. The CDR3 spells CASSPISNEQFF. The CDR3 region has the DNA TGTGCCAGCAGCCCTATTTCCAATGAGCAGTTCTTC.

This chain joins TRBV5-6 and TRBJ2-5; D is uncertain. The germline CDR1 and CDR2 sequences are SGHDT and YYEEEE. V was pared by 3 bases and J by 0 bases, with 9 bases between. CDR3 length: 14 residues. CDR3 bases: TGTGCCAGCAGCTCGCTGGGCTACCAAGAGACCCAGTACTTC. This translates into CASSSLGYQETQYF.

This rearrangement joins TRBV3-1 (or the pseudogene TRBV3-2) to TRBJ2-1, with 10 bases that match TRBD2. The germline CDR1 and CDR2 sequences are LGHDT and YNNKEL (reference sequence). CDR3 length equals 17 residues. J lost 5 bases, V lost 0 bases, and 7 bases had no gene match. CDR3 sequence: CASSQEGAGGPHNEQFF. CDR3 coding DNA: TGTGCCAGCAGCCAAGAAGGAGCGGGGGGGCCGCACAATGAGCAGTTCTTC.

The V gene is TRBV7-9, the J gene TRBJ1-2, with D possibly matching TRBD1 (5 bases). This CDR3 spans 12 amino acids. Trimming took 4 bases from V and 4 from J, leaving 7 bases between them. The germline gives CDR1 SEHNR, CDR2 FQNEAQ (reference sequence). In DNA, the CDR3 is TGTGCCAGCAGCTCCGGGACCTATGGCTACACCTTC. Protein: CASSSGTYGYTF. Combining the CDR3 with reference TRBV7-9 and TRBJ1-2 gives the whole variable domain DTGVSQNPRHKITKRGQNVTFRCDPISEHNRLYWYRQTLGQGPEFLTYFQNEAQLEKSRLLSDRFSAERPKGSFSTLEIQRTEQGDSAMYLCASSSGTYGYTFGSGTRLTVV.

The chain carries TRBV27 and TRBJ1-6; tentative D call: TRBD1 (6 bases). Germline V lookup: CDR1 MNHEY, CDR2 SMNVEV (reference sequence). The CDR3 has 16 amino acids. V was trimmed by 3 bases and J by 9 bases, leaving 18 bases between them. CDR3 nucleotide sequence: TGTGCCAGCAGTTTTTATTCGGCAGGGGCCGCTTCACCCCTCCACTTT. Its protein is CASSFYSAGAASPLHF.

The chain combines TRBV28 with TRBJ2-7, with unresolved D. V was cut by 2 bases and J by 2 bases, with 10 bases left in between. The CDR3 extends over 14 amino acids. Germline assignment: CDR1 MDHEN and CDR2 SYDVKM. This CDR3 reads CASSLQFGAYEQYF. In DNA, the CDR3 is TGTGCCAGCAGTTTACAGTTCGGAGCCTACGAGCAGTACTTC.

The V call is TRBV7-2, the J call TRBJ1-2; D not resolved. There are 13 residues in the CDR3. Germline V lookup: CDR1 SGHTA, CDR2 FQGNSA. The V and J ends lost 5 bases and 8 bases respectively, with 15 bases between them. The CDR3 DNA reads TGTGCCAGCAGCCCGGGAGGGATCAGGGGCTACACCTTC. Translation gives CASSPGGIRGYTF. Full variable domain (missing parts from reference TRBV7-2 and TRBJ1-2): GAGVSQSPSNKVTEKGKDVELRCDPISGHTALYWYRQSLGQGLEFLIYFQGNSAPDKSGLPSDRFSAERTGGSVSTLTIQRTQQEDSAVYLCASSPGGIRGYTFGSGTRLTVV.

The chain carries TRBV18 and TRBJ2-3, with a weak D call TRBD2 (5 bases). This CDR3 is 14 amino acids long. Between the trimmed V and J ends, which lost 2 bases and 5 bases, there was a span of 11 bases. Germline V CDR1 and CDR2: KGHSH, LQKENI. The CDR3 DNA sequence: TGTGCCAGCTCACCAAGGCGGGCGGTAGATACGCAGTATTTT. This codes for CASSPRRAVDTQYF. Based on the CDR3 plus reference TRBV18 and TRBJ2-3, the full variable domain is NAGVMQNPRHLVRRRGQEARLRCSPMKGHSHVYWYRQLPEEGLKFMVYLQKENIIDESGMPKERFSAEFPKEGPSILRIQQVVRGDSAAYFCASSPRRAVDTQYFGPGTRLTVL.

The rearrangement uses TRBV10-2 and TRBJ1-5; D might be TRBD1 (5 bases). Germline V gene lookup returns CDR1 WSHSY and CDR2 SAAADI. This CDR3 has 14 amino acids. With 10 bases removed from V and 4 bases from J, the gap between germline ends came to 17 bases. CDR3 bases: TGCGCCACTTCCCCCGTCGGGGGGAATCAGCCCCAGCATTTT. Translated: CATSPVGGNQPQHF.

The rearrangement uses TRBV4-3 and TRBJ2-7; D gene unclear. The V end lost 0 bases, the J end lost 1 base, and 13 bases lay between the germline ends. The CDR3 spans 16 residues. Germline CDR1 reads LGHNA; CDR2 reads YSLEER. The CDR3 spells CASSQDVADGSYEQYF. Written as DNA, the CDR3 is TGCGCCAGCAGCCAAGATGTGGCGGACGGGTCCTACGAGCAGTACTTC.